Detailed here is one T cell receptor (beta chain). This sample stems from a study of beta chain features in type 1 diabetes. About the research overall: Patients looked much like healthy donors when it came to age, gender and cell yields. The number of sorted cells examined across all samples was under 130,000,000.

Trimming cost V 8 bases and J 4 bases, with 17 bases left between them. Germline loops: CDR1 MNHNS, CDR2 SASEGT. The CDR3 is made up of 14 amino acids. Every bit of the isolated RNA underwent reverse transcription, so sequencing read expressed TCRB transcripts. Profiling relied on immunoSEQ multiplex PCR, and the TCRdb table lists in-frame clones only, not all of them. The sample includes about 13,000 clones, about 49% of them seen just once. Donors contributed one heparinised blood draw apiece, averaging roughly 100 mL. The sequence was collected from a man between 18 and 35 years old in good health. The chain has TRBV6-1 and TRBJ1-2, with D perhaps matching TRBD1 (6 bases). Sequenced material: stem cell memory CD4+ T cells from blood. The CDR3 spells CASRRQASGYGYTF. CDR3 sequence (DNA): TGTGCCAGCCGAAGACAGGCGAGCGGCTATGGCTACACCTTC.